What follows are 2 T cell receptor beta chains derived from one specimen sequenced in a study of Ad26.COV2.S vaccination and SARS-CoV-2 variants. Treatment of the sample: some 19 received Ad26.COV2.S at low or high dose, single or two shots; 5 received placebo; per-sample allocation not given. Specimen acquisition occurred on day 63 following the initial vaccine or placebo injection. Method: immunoSEQ multiplex PCR; TCRdb's copy keeps in-frame clones and lacks some. The top ten clones hold around 1.7% of a sample with about 400,000 clones, roughly 90% of them seen once. This specimen was peripheral blood, taken in a trial of Ad26.COV2.S vaccine versus placebo. Every receptor here comes from a person aged 18-60 years who received the Ad26.COV2.S COVID-19 vaccine or a placebo.

This clone showed up just once. The chain joins TRBV6-6 to TRBJ2-3; D gene unclear. The CDR3 is 14 residues long. In germline, CDR1 is MNHNY, CDR2 SVGAGI (reference sequence). Trimming shortened V by 5 bases and J by 4 bases, and 13 bases separated the two germline ends. In DNA, the CDR3 is TGTGCCAGCAGTACGCCCGGCCGCCCAGATACGCAGTATTTT. The encoded protein is CASSTPGRPDTQYF.

This sequence joins TRBV10-3 and TRBJ1-1; D gene unclear. Trimming removed 0 bases at V and 0 bases at J, with 11 bases between. Germline assignment: CDR1 ENHRY and CDR2 SYGVKD. The CDR3 runs to 16 residues. CDR3 coding DNA: TGTGCCATCAGTGAGTCGACTCCCAAACTGAACACTGAAGCTTTCTTT. It is translated as CAISESTPKLNTEAFF.